The 20 T cell receptor beta chains below were found in one sample sequenced in a study of early T cells in non-severe SARS-CoV-2 infection. In TCRdb, the 5' RACE reads were re-called with MiXCR into one record per CDR3 protein. Of 85,000 to 100,000 distinct CDR3 sequences in the sample, 9.5% to 11% were seen once. The source material was whole blood, sampled at baseline. Source of these receptors: an adult who was a healthcare worker with PCR-confirmed SARS-CoV-2 infection or an uninfected control (not recorded which).

This clonotype was counted a few times. The rearrangement links TRBV20-1 to TRBJ2-1; TRBD2 matches at 7 bases. Germline lookup yields CDR1 DFQATT and CDR2 SNEGSKA (reference sequence). The trim removed 0 bases at V and 5 bases at J, leaving 10 bases unmatched. The CDR3 contains 16 residues. Here the CDR3 reads CSARDGRGVSNNEQFF. In nucleotides, the CDR3 is TGCAGTGCTAGAGATGGACGGGGGGTTTCAAACAATGAGCAGTTCTTC.

In its sample, this clonotype was seen a few times. The rearrangement uses TRBV15 and TRBJ2-4; D perhaps matches TRBD1 (6 bases). This CDR3 comprises 17 residues. Trimming removed 6 bases from V and 1 base from J, with 19 bases in between. Germline CDR1 reads LNHNV; CDR2 reads YYDKDF (reference sequence). DNA of the CDR3: TGTGCCACCAGGTCCGATAGGGACAATCAGGCCAAAAACATTCAGTACTTC. The encoded protein is CATRSDRDNQAKNIQYF.

This clonotype was picked up a small number of times. This chain joins TRBV9 and TRBJ2-2; 9 bases line up with TRBD2. Germline V gives CDR1 SGDLS, CDR2 YYNGEE. J gave up 0 bases and V 0 bases, and 6 bases lay outside the gene matches. The CDR3 consists of 18 residues. In DNA, the CDR3 is TGTGCCAGCAGCGTAGTGGGAGAGCGGGGGGCGAACACCGGGGAGCTGTTTTTT. Translating gives CASSVVGERGANTGELFF.

This clonotype has ten or more counts. The rearrangement joins TRBV20-1 to TRBJ1-6; D not resolved. V lost 3 bases, J lost 10 bases, and 22 bases lay in between. The CDR3 length is 16 residues. CDR1 is DFQATT, CDR2 SNEGSKA, per germline (reference sequence). CDR3 DNA sequence: TGCAGTGCTAGTAGGCCCGCGGGAGGAGGTTGGTCACCCCTCCACTTT. Translation: CSASRPAGGGWSPLHF.

The V gene is TRBV10-2, the J gene TRBJ1-3, with D uncertain. The CDR3 loop spans 14 amino acids. From germline, CDR1 is WSHSY and CDR2 SAAADI. V lost 4 bases and J 1 base, leaving 8 bases between the germline ends. The CDR3 DNA reads as TGCGCCAGCAGTGTAGCGGAATCTGGAAACACCATATATTTT. As protein: CASSVAESGNTIYF.

This clonotype showed up just a few times. A much larger clonotype is one base distant, so this may be a read error. The CDR3 bases are TGTGCCAGCAGCTTCGGACTAGCGGGCAATGAGCAGTTCTTC. It codes for CASSFGLAGNEQFF. The V call is TRBV11-2, the J call TRBJ2-1, with 11 nucleotides matching TRBD2. V lost 3 bases to trimming and J lost 6 bases; unmatched junction nucleotides: 1. CDR1 is SGHAT, CDR2 FQNNGV, per germline. The CDR3 consists of 14 residues.

The table lists this clonotype with a few counts. This chain's CDR3 is CASSFSGTVTYEQYF. The CDR3 nucleotides read TGTGCCAGCAGCTTCTCCGGGACAGTAACCTACGAGCAGTACTTC. The rearrangement uses TRBV6-5 and TRBJ2-7; TRBD1 aligns across 7 bases. Germline CDR1 and CDR2: MNHEY and SVGAGI. V lost 6 bases to trimming and J lost 2 bases; unmatched junction nucleotides: 10. There are 15 residues in the CDR3.

The chain is built from TRBV5-1 and TRBJ1-1; D uncertain. The CDR3 sequence is 15 residues long. V shed 0 bases and J shed 1 base, with 10 bases lying between them. CDR1 is SGHRS and CDR2 is YFSETQ in the germline V gene. CDR3 amino acids: CASSLEAFQNTEAFF. The CDR3 DNA follows: TGCGCCAGCAGCTTGGAGGCTTTCCAGAACACTGAAGCTTTCTTT.

This chain connects TRBV10-2 to TRBJ2-3; TRBD2 matches at 10 bases. The CDR3 extends over 15 amino acids. Trimming took 3 bases from V and 6 from J; bases not matched to a gene: 6. Germline CDR1 WSHSY, CDR2 SAAADI. The DNA of the CDR3 is TGCGCCAGCAGTGACCCTAGCGGGGGAATTGATACGCAGTATTTT. Translating it yields CASSDPSGGIDTQYF.

This clonotype was observed many times. The chain recombines TRBV7-9 with TRBJ2-7; the D gene is possibly TRBD1 (5 bases). V lost 1 base to trimming and J lost 0 bases, with 10 bases between them. CDR3 length: 15 amino acids. Germline V CDR1 and CDR2: SEHNR, FQNEAQ (reference sequence). Written as DNA, the CDR3 is TGTGCCAGCAGCTTAGGTGCAGGGCTCTCCTACGAGCAGTACTTC. It codes for CASSLGAGLSYEQYF. The full variable domain, with the rest looked up from reference TRBV7-9 and TRBJ2-7, is DTGVSQNPRHKITKRGQNVTFRCDPISEHNRLYWYRQTLGQGPEFLTYFQNEAQLEKSRLLSDRFSAERPKGSFSTLEIQRTEQGDSAMYLCASSLGAGLSYEQYFGPGTRLTVT.

There are a few counts of this clonotype. The genes are TRBV6-1 and TRBJ2-1; D is possibly TRBD1 (6 bases). In germline, CDR1 is MNHNS, CDR2 SASEGT. V lost 9 bases to trimming and J lost 12 bases, with 30 bases between them. The CDR3 contains 16 residues. CDR3 loop: CASNGRAGATSMVQFF. Written as DNA, the CDR3 is TGTGCCAGTAATGGACGGGCAGGGGCCACCTCCATGGTGCAGTTCTTC.

This clonotype was seen a handful of times. The chain couples TRBV6-2 or TRBV6-3 to TRBJ2-1; 7 nucleotides line up with TRBD1. The length of the CDR3 is 15 residues. The germline CDR1 and CDR2 sequences are MNHEY and SVGEGT. J lost 5 bases, V lost 5 bases, and 9 bases had no gene match. This chain's CDR3 is CASSPSDRADNEQFF. The CDR3 DNA reads as TGTGCCAGCAGTCCCTCCGACAGGGCGGACAATGAGCAGTTCTTC.

This clonotype was seen repeatedly, ten times or more. The chain joins TRBV3-1 to TRBJ2-1, with D hard to call. The germline V gene has CDR1 LGHDT and CDR2 YNNKEL (reference sequence). The CDR3 contains 13 residues. With 0 bases removed from V and 8 bases from J, the gap between germline ends came to 8 bases. CDR3 DNA: TGTGCCAGCAGCCAAGATAGAGGCGATGAGCAGTTCTTC. This encodes CASSQDRGDEQFF.

The chain combines TRBV10-3 with TRBJ2-7; 7 nucleotides agree with TRBD1. V shed 3 bases and J 6 bases; nucleotides not matched to a gene: 17. Germline V gene data show CDR1 as ENHRY and CDR2 as SYGVKD. The CDR3 contains 17 residues. For the CDR3, the DNA is TGTGCCATCAGTGATTTTCGAACAGGGGCGCTTCGGGTCGAGCAGTACTTC. This sequence encodes CAISDFRTGALRVEQYF.

V gene TRBV5-6 combines with J gene TRBJ1-1, with D unclear. With 0 bases removed from V and 10 bases from J, the gap between germline ends came to 13 bases. This CDR3 spans 13 amino acids. The germline V gene encodes CDR1 SGHDT and CDR2 YYEEEE. Here the CDR3 reads CASSLAGLPGAFF. The CDR3 nucleotides read TGTGCCAGCAGCTTGGCCGGACTGCCGGGAGCTTTCTTT. Combining the CDR3 with reference TRBV5-6 and TRBJ1-1 gives the whole variable domain DAGVTQSPTHLIKTRGQQVTLRCSPKSGHDTVSWYQQALGQGPQFIFQYYEEEERQRGNFPDRFSGHQFPNYSSELNVNALLLGDSALYLCASSLAGLPGAFFGQGTRLTVV.

This clonotype was counted a few times. V is TRBV19 and J is TRBJ1-5, with 9 bases that match TRBD1. The germline CDR1 and CDR2 sequences are LNHDA and SQIVND (reference sequence). V was clipped by 7 bases and J by 7 bases; unmatched bases: 8. This CDR3 is 14 amino acids long. As DNA, the CDR3 is TGTGCCAGTACCCCGGGACAGGGCTACCAGCCCCAGCATTTT. The encoded protein is CASTPGQGYQPQHF.

This clonotype has just one count. The V and J genes are TRBV29-1 and TRBJ1-2; tentatively, D is TRBD1 (6 bases). V lost 1 base and J lost 8, with 17 bases in between. The CDR3 spans 14 residues. Germline V gene sequence: CDR1 SQVTM, CDR2 ANQGSEA. The CDR3 loop is CSVEAPTGRGGYTF. DNA of the CDR3: TGCAGCGTTGAAGCCCCGACAGGCCGGGGAGGCTACACCTTC.

This chain joins TRBV5-1 and TRBJ2-7; weak D call: TRBD1 (6 bases). Trimming left V 3 bases short and J 7 bases short, with 11 bases between. Looked up from germline, CDR1 is SGHRS and CDR2 is YFSETQ. The CDR3 sequence is 12 residues long. CDR3 in DNA: TGCGCCAGCAGCTCGGGTGACAGGGAGCAGTACTTC. As protein: CASSSGDREQYF.

This clonotype was counted at least ten times. The CDR3 spells CSASPTSGNYNEQFF. The CDR3 DNA reads as TGCAGTGCTAGCCCGACTAGCGGGAACTACAATGAGCAGTTCTTC. This chain connects TRBV20-1 to TRBJ2-1; 11 nucleotides match TRBD2. V lost 3 bases to trimming and J lost 3 bases; unmatched junction nucleotides: 4. The CDR3 extends over 15 amino acids. Germline assignment: CDR1 DFQATT and CDR2 SNEGSKA (reference sequence).

V gene TRBV7-9 combines with J gene TRBJ2-1, with a tentative D call TRBD2 (5 bases). Germline V CDR1 and CDR2: SEHNR, FQNEAQ (reference sequence). V dropped 0 bases and J dropped 8 bases, with 17 bases sitting between them. CDR3 length: 16 amino acids. CDR3 amino acids: CASSLALVSGIDEQFF. The CDR3 DNA follows: TGTGCCAGCAGCTTAGCGCTAGTCTCCGGGATTGATGAGCAGTTCTTC. The full variable domain, in which reference TRBV7-9 and TRBJ2-1 provide the parts outside the CDR3, is DTGVSQNPRHKITKRGQNVTFRCDPISEHNRLYWYRQTLGQGPEFLTYFQNEAQLEKSRLLSDRFSAERPKGSFSTLEIQRTEQGDSAMYLCASSLALVSGIDEQFFGPGTRLTVL.